This T cell receptor (beta chain) was obtained from a study of post-analysis software for immune sequencing data. Whole-study context: Recorded subtypes: relapsing-remitting, secondary progressive, progressive-relapsing; some patients unannotated.

The CDR3 contains 17 residues. The V gene lost 0 bases and the J gene lost 3 bases, with 12 bases spanning the gap. The V gene's germline CDR1 is LGHDT and CDR2 YNNKEL (reference sequence). Prepared TCR beta cDNA libraries contained unique molecular identifiers. T cells, about 0.95 to 10 million of them, yielded some 510,000 cDNA molecules. Via MiXCR, TCRdb re-called the PCR reads, giving one row per CDR3 protein. The sample consists of around 710,000 distinct CDR3 sequences, 46% of them appearing once. This clonotype was observed a single time. Its antigen is as yet unknown. Study-level findings and limits: By F measure, strong co-clustering occurred among samples prepared in the same batch. The study found TRBV5-6, TRBV5-1 and TRBV20-1 among several TRBV segments more frequent in patients than controls. Versus controls, multiple sclerosis patients showed significantly lower diversity (normalized Chao1).

Sequencing input: blood. V usage is TRBV3-1 and J usage is TRBJ2-6; D possibly corresponds to TRBD2 (6 bases). The source is a girl aged 5-17 years with multiple sclerosis. The DNA of the CDR3 is TGTGCCAGCAGCCAAGATCCGGGAGTCTATGGGGCCAACGTCCTGACTTTC. Amino acid sequence: CASSQDPGVYGANVLTF.